This TCR beta chain appears in the sequencing data of a study of blood T cell repertoires in COVID-19. In the study overall: In each case, the material was cDNA or gDNA derived from T cells, B-cell-depleted T cells, or PBMCs.

Original analysis: Amplification from reference gene primers served as the basis for estimated nucleated cell counts. Sequencing was performed with immunoSEQ multiplex PCR; in TCRdb, only in-frame clones are kept and a portion is missing. V and J calls and clone size are as listed in that table; D and trimming were resolved from the DNA. There are some 150,000 clones in the sample; roughly 79% occur only once, and 8.6% lies in the top ten. The CDR3 is 13 amino acids. Germline assignment: CDR1 MDHEN and CDR2 SYDVKM. V dropped 3 bases and J dropped 6 bases, with 11 bases sitting between them. The sequencing input was peripheral blood. The receptor comes from a man aged 50-59 years with active or convalescent COVID-19. The V and J genes are TRBV28 and TRBJ1-1; a possible D gene is TRBD1 (5 bases). This CDR3 reads CASSFGVGAEAFF. CDR3 in DNA: TGTGCCAGCAGTTTTGGGGTAGGGGCTGAAGCTTTCTTT.